This T cell receptor (beta chain) came from a study of blood T cell repertoires in COVID-19. Trimming took 0 bases from V and 0 from J; bases not matched to a gene: 6. CDR1 is LGHNA, CDR2 YNFKEQ, per germline. The CDR3 totals 17 residues. The participants were between about 18 and 90 years old and came from some 23 US areas. The repertoire was sequenced with immunoSEQ multiplex PCR; TCRdb's copy has only in-frame clones and lacks some. Among roughly 300,000 clones, 70% to 90% were seen once, and the ten largest hold about 4.6%. This TCR came from a man aged 25-40 years who had recovered from COVID-19. Sequencing used PBMCs or T cells enriched from blood (not recorded which). V usage is TRBV4-2 and J usage is TRBJ2-5; 8 bases are a match to TRBD2. The CDR3 coding sequence is TGTGCCAGCAGCCAAGATCGGGGGGGGGCGTACCAAGAGACCCAGTACTTC. Its protein is CASSQDRGGAYQETQYF.